These 23 T cell receptor beta chains came from one sample sequenced in a study of T cell repertoires in cytomegalovirus infection. These receptors lack a known antigen. Via MiXCR, TCRdb re-called the reads, giving one row per CDR3 protein. Found here are under 95,000 distinct CDR3 sequences, about half of them singletons; the top ten hold 90% to 95%. Sample: CD8+ T cells from cultured PBMCs, taken from culture after CMV antigen stimulation. The receptors were gathered from a human donor in good health (CMV status not recorded). Some clones in this sample may be carry-over from other donors' samples.

The chain joins TRBV7-6 to TRBJ1-5; TRBD1 might be the D (5 bases). This CDR3 is 12 amino acids long. The V gene's germline CDR1 is SGHVS and CDR2 FNYEAQ. Trimming removed 5 bases at V and 7 bases at J, with 9 bases between. The DNA for the CDR3 is TGTGCCAGCAGCCAACAGGCCCAGCCCCAGCATTTT. Its translation is CASSQQAQPQHF.

This chain joins TRBV12-3 or TRBV12-4 and TRBJ2-7; either TRBD1 or TRBD2 may supply D (7 bases each). This CDR3 region has 15 residues. V was cut by 6 bases and J by 2 bases, with 17 bases left in between. The CDR3 DNA sequence: TGTGCCAGCAGCCATCAGGGGGAGGGGACCTACGAGCAGTACTTC. Protein: CASSHQGEGTYEQYF.

The V and J genes are TRBV12-3 or TRBV12-4 and TRBJ2-1; no clear D gene. This CDR3 has 13 residues. Trimming removed 1 base at V and 3 bases at J, with 4 bases between. The CDR3 loop reads CASSLVLYNEQFF. The DNA for the CDR3 is TGTGCCAGCAGTTTAGTCCTCTACAATGAGCAGTTCTTC.

The chain couples TRBV12-3 or TRBV12-4 to TRBJ1-2, with 9 bases aligning to TRBD1. There are 14 residues in the CDR3. V lost 5 bases and J lost 3; bases outside the gene matches: 4. In nucleotides, the CDR3 is TGTGCCAGCAGTCCTACAGGGGGCTACTATGGCTACACCTTC. Amino acid sequence: CASSPTGGYYGYTF.

The J gene is TRBJ2-1, the V gene TRBV25-1, with D perhaps matching TRBD1 (6 bases). CDR1 MGHDK and CDR2 SYGVNS come from the germline V gene. This CDR3 contains 12 residues. Trimming left V 10 bases short and J 4 bases short, with 11 bases between. This CDR3 reads CATWGQYNEQFF. The DNA of the CDR3 is TGTGCCACGTGGGGGCAGTACAATGAGCAGTTCTTC.

CDR3 region: CATSGHRGMDEQFF. CDR3 nucleotides: TGTGCCACCAGCGGCCACAGGGGGATGGATGAGCAGTTCTTC. The chain is built from TRBV15 and TRBJ2-1; 8 bases fit TRBD1. V was pared by 5 bases and J by 8 bases, with 8 bases of the junction left unmatched. The CDR3 runs 14 residues. The germline V gene encodes CDR1 LNHNV and CDR2 YYDKDF (reference sequence).

The chain joins TRBV7-8 to TRBJ1-1; no clear D. The CDR3 has 14 residues. V was cut by 5 bases and J by 6 bases, with 16 bases left in between. Germline V gene sequence: CDR1 SGHVS, CDR2 FQNEAQ. This CDR3 is CASSPNARRAEAFF. CDR3 DNA sequence: TGTGCCAGCAGCCCGAACGCCCGGAGGGCTGAAGCTTTCTTT.

V and J are TRBV12-3 or TRBV12-4 and TRBJ1-2; no clear D gene. The V and J ends lost 5 bases and 1 base respectively, with 11 bases between them. This CDR3 region has 14 residues. The CDR3 coding sequence is TGTGCCAGCAGTCCAGACGGTCTTAACTATGGCTACACCTTC. Translated, it gives CASSPDGLNYGYTF.

The V and J genes are TRBV7-8 and TRBJ2-7, with a possible D match to TRBD2 (5 bases). CDR1 and CDR2 (germline): SGHVS, FQNEAQ. V was shortened by 5 bases and J by 1 base, with 15 bases between the two germline ends. There are 15 residues in the CDR3. CDR3 amino acids: CASSPDSQGSYEQYF. In DNA, the CDR3 is TGTGCCAGCAGCCCGGACTCGCAAGGGTCCTACGAGCAGTACTTC. Full variable domain (outside the CDR3, taken from reference TRBV7-8 and TRBJ2-7): GAGVSQSPRYKVAKRGQDVALRCDPISGHVSLFWYQQALGQGPEFLTYFQNEAQLDKSGLPSDRFFAERPEGSVSTLKIQRTQQEDSAVYLCASSPDSQGSYEQYFGPGTRLTVT.

The chain couples TRBV20-1 to TRBJ2-5; perhaps TRBD1 as D (5 bases). The germline V gene encodes CDR1 DFQATT and CDR2 SNEGSKA (reference sequence). CDR3 length equals 17 residues. Trimming left V 3 bases short and J 0 bases short, with 20 bases between. The CDR3 region has the DNA TGCAGTGCTAGGCATAACCGACAGATAACGTACCAAGAGACCCAGTACTTC. Translated: CSARHNRQITYQETQYF.

This clonotype showed up just a few times. The gene calls are TRBV2 and TRBJ2-7; 9 positions agree with TRBD2. This CDR3 contains 16 residues. The germline CDR1 and CDR2 sequences are SNHLY and FYNNEI. Trimming cost V 8 bases and J 0 bases; bases outside gene matches: 11. The CDR3 sequence: CASDTSGGPSSYEQYF. CDR3 nucleotide sequence: TGTGCCAGCGATACGAGCGGGGGGCCGAGCTCCTACGAGCAGTACTTC.

Comments on this clonotype: The junction differs from germline at one of its ends, possibly a read error. The chain is built from TRBV28 and TRBJ1-2, with D hard to call. Germline V gene data show CDR1 as MDHEN and CDR2 as SYDVKM. This CDR3 is 17 amino acids long. The CDR3 coding sequence is TGTGCCGGCAGTACACCCGTGACATTAAGTGTTAGATATGGCTACACCTTC. Amino acid sequence: CAGSTPVTLSVRYGYTF.

This CDR3 is CAWSPGIGPNTEAFF. The CDR3 DNA sequence: TGTGCCTGGAGTCCAGGGATTGGGCCGAACACTGAAGCTTTCTTT. This chain links TRBV30 with TRBJ1-1, with D possibly matching TRBD1 (5 bases). Trimming left V 2 bases short and J 1 base short, with 14 bases between. The length of the CDR3 is 15 residues. The germline CDR1 and CDR2 sequences are GTSNPN and SVGIG (reference sequence).

This clonotype turned up a few times. This sequence joins TRBV27 and TRBJ2-1, with TRBD2 matching over 11 bases. This CDR3 spans 15 amino acids. CDR1 is MNHEY, CDR2 SMNVEV, per germline (reference sequence). J gave up 9 bases and V 4 bases, and 8 bases lay outside the gene matches. CDR3 in DNA: TGTGCCAGCAGTTCGCCTGGACTAGCGGGTATTGAGCAGTTCTTC. This encodes CASSSPGLAGIEQFF.

Only a few counts were recorded for this clonotype. The V call is TRBV7-8, the J call TRBJ2-1; TRBD1 or TRBD2 may be the D gene (5 bases each). V was clipped by 5 bases and J by 3 bases, with 8 bases between them. Germline assignment: CDR1 SGHVS and CDR2 FQNEAQ. The CDR3 runs 13 residues. DNA for the CDR3: TGTGCCAGCAGCCGGGACCGCTACAATGAGCAGTTCTTC. Residues: CASSRDRYNEQFF. The whole variable domain, filled in from reference TRBV7-8 and TRBJ2-1, reads GAGVSQSPRYKVAKRGQDVALRCDPISGHVSLFWYQQALGQGPEFLTYFQNEAQLDKSGLPSDRFFAERPEGSVSTLKIQRTQQEDSAVYLCASSRDRYNEQFFGPGTRLTVL.

The gene calls are TRBV19 and TRBJ2-1; D unresolved. V was trimmed by 3 bases and J by 2 bases, leaving 8 bases between them. The CDR3 has 14 amino acids. CDR1 and CDR2 (germline): LNHDA, SQIVND (reference sequence). The CDR3 sequence: CASSMGGTYNEQFF. The CDR3 nucleotides read TGTGCCAGTAGTATGGGCGGAACCTACAATGAGCAGTTCTTC.

The gene calls are TRBV2 and TRBJ1-2, with 8 positions matching TRBD1. The length of the CDR3 is 14 residues. Trimming at V came to 4 bases and at J to 10 bases, leaving 11 bases not matched to a gene. The germline V gene encodes CDR1 SNHLY and CDR2 FYNNEI. CDR3 nucleotide sequence: TGTGCCAGCAGTGCCCTGACAGGGGATCTCTTCTACACCTTC. Protein product: CASSALTGDLFYTF.

This clonotype was seen many times. J is TRBJ1-5 and V is TRBV7-2; a possible D gene is TRBD1 (6 bases). The CDR3 covers 16 residues. Deletions cut 2 bases from V and 3 bases from J, with 14 bases between. From germline, CDR1 is SGHTA and CDR2 FQGNSA. CDR3 region: CASSLWGAGLNQPQHF. CDR3 bases: TGTGCCAGCAGCTTATGGGGGGCAGGACTCAATCAGCCCCAGCATTTT.

The chain combines TRBV12-3 or TRBV12-4 with TRBJ1-1; D is unresolved. This CDR3 contains 14 residues. The germline V and J ends were trimmed by 3 bases and 8 bases, with 16 bases remaining between them. The CDR3 region is CASSFSAYITEAFF. The CDR3 nucleotides read TGTGCCAGCAGTTTTTCCGCTTATATCACAGAAGCTTTCTTT.

This clonotype was recorded a few times. This chain uses TRBV11-2 with TRBJ2-3; D is undetermined. Trimming removed 7 bases from V and 0 bases from J, with 11 bases in between. Germline V gene lookup returns CDR1 SGHAT and CDR2 FQNNGV. The CDR3 consists of 14 residues. The CDR3 nucleotides read TGTGCCAGCACCTCCTGGGGTAGCACAGATACGCAGTATTTT. It encodes CASTSWGSTDTQYF.

This chain connects TRBV28 to TRBJ2-4; D uncertain. Germline CDR1 reads MDHEN; CDR2 reads SYDVKM. V was trimmed by 4 bases and J by 0 bases, leaving 13 bases between them. The CDR3 is 16 amino acids. The CDR3 spells CASSSYLRGAKNIQYF. In DNA form, the CDR3 reads TGTGCCAGCAGTTCGTACCTCCGAGGAGCCAAAAACATTCAGTACTTC.

The CDR3, as DNA: TGTGCCAGCGGTTATACGGGGGCGGGAACAGATACGCAGTATTTT. It specifies CASGYTGAGTDTQYF. This rearrangement joins TRBV28 to TRBJ2-3; either TRBD1 or TRBD2 may supply D (6 bases each). The CDR3 is 15 residues long. With 8 bases removed from V and 3 bases from J, the gap between germline ends came to 18 bases. The germline V gene encodes CDR1 MDHEN and CDR2 SYDVKM.

V gene TRBV7-3 combines with J gene TRBJ1-4; D ambiguous. Per germline, CDR1 SGHTA and CDR2 FQGTGA. V was clipped by 4 bases and J by 3 bases, with 6 bases between them. The CDR3 covers 13 residues. This CDR3 is CASSSGPNEKLFF. In DNA form, the CDR3 reads TGTGCCAGCAGCTCCGGACCTAATGAAAAACTGTTTTTT.